The sample holds many counts of the clone carrying this T cell receptor (beta chain). One end of the junction fails to match germline, which may point to a read error. Before being chosen for sequencing, patients had shown CD8+CD57+ cell expansion by flow cytometry. This sample stems from a study of CD8+CD57+ T cells in acquired aplastic anemia. CDR3 length equals 16 residues. In germline, CDR1 is LGHDT, CDR2 YNNKEL (reference sequence). For CDR3 and TCR beta VDJ profiling, genomic DNA was the template used. MiXCR, run by TCRdb on the reads, gives a single entry per CDR3 protein. In the table there are about 170,000 distinct CDR3 sequences, roughly 48% of which are singletons.

The chain joins TRBV3-1 to TRBJ1-6; TRBD1 matches 9 bases. Sequenced material: sorted CD4+, CD8+, or CD8+CD57+ T cells (not recorded which) from PBMCs. The receptor was isolated from a human donor with aplastic anemia. DNA for the CDR3: TGTGCCAGCAGTCAAGTGGGAGACAGGGGGTACTCACCCCTCCACTTT. Translation: CASSQVGDRGYSPLHF.